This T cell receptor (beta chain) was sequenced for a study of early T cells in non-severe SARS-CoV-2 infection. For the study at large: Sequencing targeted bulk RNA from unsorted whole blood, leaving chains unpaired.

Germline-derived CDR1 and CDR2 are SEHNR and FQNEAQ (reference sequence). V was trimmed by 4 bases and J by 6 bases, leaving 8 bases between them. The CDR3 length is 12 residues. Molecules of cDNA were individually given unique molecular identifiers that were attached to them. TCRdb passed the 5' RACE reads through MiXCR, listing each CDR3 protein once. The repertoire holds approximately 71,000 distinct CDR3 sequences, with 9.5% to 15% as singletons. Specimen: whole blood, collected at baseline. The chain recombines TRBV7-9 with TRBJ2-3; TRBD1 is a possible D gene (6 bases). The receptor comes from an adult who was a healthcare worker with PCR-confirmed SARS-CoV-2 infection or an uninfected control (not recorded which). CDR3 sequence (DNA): TGTGCCAGCAGCTGGGGGCCGGATACGCAGTATTTT. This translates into CASSWGPDTQYF.